Presented here are 26 T cell receptor beta chains from one specimen sequenced in a study of T-cell reconstitution after alpha-beta-depleted transplantation in children. Preparation of the TCRbeta library involved a method that used unique molecular identifiers. TCRdb redid the calling of the PCR reads with MiXCR, one entry per CDR3 protein. The sample records roughly 120,000 distinct CDR3 sequences, under 25% being singletons. Material: PBMCs, mostly from graft donor cells, obtained 180 days after TCRalphabeta/CD19-depleted stem cell transplant. These receptors were taken from a male patient aged 2 to 10 who had a stem cell transplant for chronic granulomatous disease, so the T cells may come from the graft donor.

This chain links TRBV7-6 with TRBJ2-1; no definite D call. Germline V gene sequence: CDR1 SGHVS, CDR2 FNYEAQ. This CDR3 comprises 16 residues. Trimming cost V 1 base and J 2 bases, with 12 bases left between them. The CDR3 spells CASSLGADRTYNEQFF. The CDR3 region has the DNA TGTGCCAGCAGCTTAGGCGCGGATCGAACCTACAATGAGCAGTTCTTC.

This chain connects TRBV27 to TRBJ2-3; D not resolved. The CDR3 has 12 amino acids. V was cut by 6 bases and J by 4 bases, with 8 bases left in between. Germline V gene lookup returns CDR1 MNHEY and CDR2 SMNVEV (reference sequence). The CDR3 is CASSGRADTQYF. The CDR3 DNA follows: TGTGCCAGCAGCGGGCGTGCAGATACGCAGTATTTT.

The V call is TRBV29-1, the J call TRBJ2-5; the match to TRBD2 covers 10 bases. Trimming at V came to 4 bases and at J to 5 bases, leaving 4 bases not matched to a gene. Germline loops: CDR1 SQVTM, CDR2 ANQGSEA. This CDR3 region has 13 residues. This CDR3 is CSVAGLAMETQYF. CDR3 nucleotides: TGCAGCGTTGCGGGACTAGCGATGGAGACCCAGTACTTC.

This clonotype has at least ten counts. The chain combines TRBV29-1 with TRBJ2-3; D is unclear. The V gene's germline CDR1 is SQVTM and CDR2 ANQGSEA. V gave up 4 bases and J gave up 5 bases, with 7 bases separating them. There are 11 residues in the CDR3. The DNA for the CDR3 is TGCAGCGTTGGAAGAGGAGATACGCAGTATTTT. Its translation: CSVGRGDTQYF.

This chain joins TRBV2 and TRBJ2-1; D may match TRBD1 or TRBD2 (10 bases each). The germline V gene encodes CDR1 SNHLY and CDR2 FYNNEI. V lost 10 bases and J lost 2, with 24 bases in between. The CDR3 has 17 residues. CDR3 in DNA: TGTGCCACGAGGACAGGGGGTAGCGGGAGGACCTACAATGAGCAGTTCTTC. This gives the protein CATRTGGSGRTYNEQFF.

The table lists this clonotype with a few counts. This chain connects TRBV7-2 to TRBJ2-2; no reliable D call. The CDR3 runs to 17 residues. V shed 5 bases and J shed 0 bases, with 16 bases lying between them. CDR1 is SGHTA, CDR2 FQGNSA, per germline. CDR3 DNA: TGTGCCAGCAGCCACAGTGTAGGGCCACCGAACACCGGGGAGCTGTTTTTT. It translates to CASSHSVGPPNTGELFF.

This clonotype has only a few counts. For the CDR3, the DNA is TGTGCCAGCAGTCCTACGGGCAGGCTCTATGGCTACACCTTC. Its protein product is CASSPTGRLYGYTF. This rearrangement joins TRBV12-3 or TRBV12-4 to TRBJ1-2, with D hard to call. The CDR3 covers 14 residues. V lost 5 bases to trimming and J lost 4 bases, with 14 bases between them.

The J gene is TRBJ1-5, the V gene TRBV28; no clear D gene. The CDR3 has 11 amino acids. Looked up from germline, CDR1 is MDHEN and CDR2 is SYDVKM. The germline V and J ends were trimmed by 5 bases and 9 bases, with 8 bases remaining between them. The CDR3 sequence is CASSNIPPQHF. As DNA, the CDR3 is TGTGCCAGCAGTAATATCCCGCCCCAGCATTTT.

The chain recombines TRBV3-1 with TRBJ2-2; the D gene is possibly TRBD2 (6 bases). Trimming removed 4 bases at V and 0 bases at J, with 15 bases between. The CDR3 runs to 17 residues. The germline CDR1 and CDR2 sequences are LGHDT and YNNKEL (reference sequence). In DNA form, the CDR3 reads TGTGCCAGCAGCCCATCCTCCGGGAGAACGAACACCGGGGAGCTGTTTTTT. Amino acid sequence: CASSPSSGRTNTGELFF.

This clonotype has at least ten counts. CDR3 in amino acids: CSAEPGQGYNEQFF. The DNA of the CDR3 is TGCAGTGCAGAACCGGGACAGGGATACAATGAGCAGTTCTTC. The chain joins TRBV20-1 to TRBJ2-1; TRBD1 aligns across 9 bases. The CDR3 extends over 14 amino acids. J lost 4 bases, V lost 6 bases, and 7 bases had no gene match. The germline gives CDR1 DFQATT, CDR2 SNEGSKA (reference sequence).

This clonotype came up many times. This chain links TRBV12-3 or TRBV12-4 with TRBJ2-2; D assignment may be TRBD1 or TRBD2 (6 bases each). V was trimmed by 7 bases and J by 6 bases, leaving 12 bases between them. The CDR3 length is 13 residues. In DNA, the CDR3 is TGTGCCAGCACCCGAGGGGGGCCCGGGGAGCTGTTTTTT. It specifies CASTRGGPGELFF.

This clonotype occurred a few times. V gene TRBV20-1 combines with J gene TRBJ1-1; D is perhaps TRBD1 (5 bases). Trimming took off 2 bases at V and 3 bases at J, with 10 bases between the two ends. Germline-derived CDR1 and CDR2 are DFQATT and SNEGSKA (reference sequence). The CDR3 sequence is 13 residues long. CDR3 protein: CSARPRVHTEAFF. The CDR3 region has the DNA TGCAGTGCTAGACCCAGGGTACACACTGAAGCTTTCTTT.

In regard to this clonotype: A junction end diverges from the germline sequence, so it may reflect a read error. The V and J genes are TRBV9 and TRBJ2-1; 7 nucleotides line up with TRBD1. The CDR3 is 13 residues long. CDR1 is SGDLS and CDR2 is YYNGEE in the germline V gene. The CDR3 DNA reads TGTGCCAGCAGCTGGGACAGCAACAATGAGCATTTCTTC. It specifies CASSWDSNNEHFF.

This clonotype has only a few counts. The chain carries TRBV20-1 and TRBJ2-3; D gene unclear. In germline, CDR1 is DFQATT, CDR2 SNEGSKA (reference sequence). This CDR3 spans 14 amino acids. Trimming stripped 0 bases from V and 10 bases from J, with 17 bases between. CDR3 bases: TGCAGTGCTAGAGATCCCCTAGGAGTTGAATCGCAGTATTTT. This sequence encodes CSARDPLGVESQYF.

This clonotype was picked up many times. The chain uses TRBV7-9 and TRBJ2-2; D not resolved. The CDR3 length is 15 residues. Germline V gene data show CDR1 as SEHNR and CDR2 as FQNEAQ (reference sequence). Deletions cut 5 bases from V and 7 bases from J, with 17 bases between. The CDR3 protein is CASSALQPPVGELFF. CDR3 sequence (DNA): TGTGCCAGCAGCGCTCTCCAACCCCCCGTCGGGGAGCTGTTTTTT.

The rearrangement uses TRBV20-1 and TRBJ2-1, with 10 positions matching TRBD2. This CDR3 has 18 amino acids. The J segment lost 4 bases and the V segment lost 5 bases, leaving 17 bases of the junction unmatched. CDR1 is DFQATT and CDR2 is SNEGSKA in the germline V gene (reference sequence). CDR3 loop: CSALRPLAGVTGYNEQFF. The CDR3 DNA reads TGCAGTGCTTTGAGGCCCCTAGCGGGAGTGACTGGGTACAATGAGCAGTTCTTC.

There are many counts of this clonotype. The chain uses TRBV6-5 and TRBJ2-3; the match to TRBD2 covers 10 bases. This CDR3 comprises 17 residues. Per germline, CDR1 MNHEY and CDR2 SVGAGI. V trimming: 0 bases; J trimming: 2 bases; junction bases outside the gene matches: 5. CDR3 region: CASSYSGLAGATDTQYF. Here the CDR3 DNA reads TGTGCCAGCAGTTACTCTGGTCTAGCGGGGGCCACAGATACGCAGTATTTT.

The table lists this clonotype with many counts. V usage is TRBV5-1 and J usage is TRBJ2-3; D tentatively reads TRBD1 or TRBD2 (5 bases each). Trimming took off 1 base at V and 2 bases at J, with 11 bases between the two ends. Germline V gene sequence: CDR1 SGHRS, CDR2 YFSETQ. CDR3 length: 15 residues. The CDR3 nucleotides are TGCGCCAGCAGCTTGCGGCAGGGACCCACAGATACGCAGTATTTT. It encodes CASSLRQGPTDTQYF.

As to this clonotype: It may be a read error: a sequence one base away is much more abundant. The chain combines TRBV4-2 with TRBJ2-2; D is possibly TRBD2 (5 bases). The germline gives CDR1 LGHNA, CDR2 YNFKEQ. V lost 4 bases to trimming and J lost 6 bases, with 12 bases between them. The CDR3 runs 14 residues. The CDR3 DNA follows: TGTGCCAGCAGCCCCGGACTGTTCTCCGGGGAGCTGTTTTTT. This sequence encodes CASSPGLFSGELFF.

This clonotype was picked up many times. The chain links TRBV18 to TRBJ2-7; a weak D match, TRBD2 (5 bases). CDR1 and CDR2 from the germline V gene are KGHSH and LQKENI. The length of the CDR3 is 15 residues. V lost 3 bases, J lost 0 bases, and 12 bases lay in between. CDR3 DNA: TGTGCCAGCTCACCCGGACTCGGAAGCTCCTACGAGCAGTACTTC. Protein: CASSPGLGSSYEQYF.

This chain joins TRBV12-3 or TRBV12-4 and TRBJ1-2; the D gene is possibly TRBD1 (6 bases). The CDR3 has 14 amino acids. Trimming shortened V by 3 bases and J by 4 bases, and 12 bases separated the two germline ends. This CDR3 reads CASSFRSGAYGYTF. The CDR3 nucleotides are TGTGCCAGCAGTTTTCGGTCAGGGGCCTATGGCTACACCTTC.

This clonotype has just a few counts. This rearrangement joins TRBV5-1 to TRBJ2-2, with unresolved D. V was cut by 3 bases and J by 8 bases, with 8 bases left in between. The CDR3 contains 12 residues. The germline V gene has CDR1 SGHRS and CDR2 YFSETQ. Here the CDR3 reads CASSSLGGELFF. CDR3 DNA sequence: TGCGCCAGCAGCTCTCTCGGAGGGGAGCTGTTTTTT.

V and J are TRBV27 and TRBJ2-1, with D possibly matching TRBD2 (6 bases). Between the trimmed V and J ends, which lost 2 bases and 5 bases, there was a span of 13 bases. CDR3 length equals 15 residues. Germline CDR1 reads MNHEY; CDR2 reads SMNVEV (reference sequence). CDR3 loop: CASSLIRGTNNEQFF. The CDR3, as DNA: TGTGCCAGCAGTTTAATTCGGGGGACCAACAATGAGCAGTTCTTC.

V gene TRBV7-3 combines with J gene TRBJ2-2; possibly TRBD2 for D (7 bases). The V end was cut by 0 bases, the J end by 7 bases, with 12 bases between. The CDR3 runs to 15 residues. CDR1 is SGHTA, CDR2 FQGTGA, per germline. DNA of the CDR3: TGTGCCAGCAGCTTAACATCCGGGGGGCTCGGGGAGCTGTTTTTT. Translation: CASSLTSGGLGELFF.

This clonotype came up a few times. The gene calls are TRBV12-3 or TRBV12-4 and TRBJ2-7; 8 bases are shared with TRBD1. There are 16 residues in the CDR3. Trimming took 4 bases from V and 0 from J; bases not matched to a gene: 8. The DNA for the CDR3 is TGTGCCAGCAGTTCCCGTGGACAGGGTGTCTCCTACGAGCAGTACTTC. It codes for CASSSRGQGVSYEQYF.

The genes are TRBV5-1 and TRBJ2-3, with D possibly being TRBD2 (6 bases). The CDR3 spans 13 residues. Germline lookup yields CDR1 SGHRS and CDR2 YFSETQ. Trimming pared 5 bases from V and 4 bases from J, leaving 11 bases between. This CDR3 reads CASRPGSADTQYF. For the CDR3, the DNA is TGCGCCAGCAGACCCGGGAGCGCAGATACGCAGTATTTT.